The source of this T cell receptor (beta chain) is a study of T cells in Graves' hyperthyroidism and ophthalmopathy. TCR beta CDR3 regions were amplified from RNA. First-round RT-PCR of the TCR CDR3 relied on the HTBI primer set. A single record per CDR3 protein comes from TCRdb applying MiXCR to the multiplex PCR reads. The sample has more than 450,000 distinct CDR3 sequences, just under 20% seen once. V was pared by 5 bases and J by 7 bases, with 6 bases between. The CDR3 extends over 11 amino acids. Germline assignment: CDR1 LGHDT and CDR2 YNNKEL (reference sequence). The sample holds many counts of this clonotype.

J is TRBJ2-1 and V is TRBV3-1; no clear D gene. This TCR came from a middle-aged man with Graves' ophthalmopathy. Sequenced sample: blood. CDR3 in DNA: TGTGCCAGCAGCTGGGCTAATGAGCAGTTCTTC. Translation gives CASSWANEQFF.